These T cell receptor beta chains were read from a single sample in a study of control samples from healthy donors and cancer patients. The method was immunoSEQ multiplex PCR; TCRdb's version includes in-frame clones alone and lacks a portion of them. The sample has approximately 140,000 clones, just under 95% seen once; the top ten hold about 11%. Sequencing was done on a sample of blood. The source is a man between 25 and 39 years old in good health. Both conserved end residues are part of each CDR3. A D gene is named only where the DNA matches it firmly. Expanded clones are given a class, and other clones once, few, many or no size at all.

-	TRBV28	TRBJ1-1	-	TGTGCCAGCAGGGTCAAGGTCACTGAAGCTTTCTTT	CASRVKVTEAFF
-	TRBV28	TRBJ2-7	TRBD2	TGTGCCAGCACCGTCGGGGAGGGGCGAGAGCAGTACTTC	CASTVGEGREQYF
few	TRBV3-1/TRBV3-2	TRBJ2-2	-	TGTGCCAGCACACCACGGGATGAACCCGGGGAGCTGTTTTTT	CASTPRDEPGELFF
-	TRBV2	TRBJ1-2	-	TGTGCCAGCATTGACGGCTACACCTTC	CASIDGYTF
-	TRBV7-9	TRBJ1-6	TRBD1	TGTGCCAGCAGCGGTGGGACAGGGAGCTCCTATAATTCACCCCTCCACTTT	CASSGGTGSSYNSPLHF
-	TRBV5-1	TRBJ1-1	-	TGCGCCAGCAGCTTGTCGGCAGGGACCGCTGAAGCTTTCTTT	CASSLSAGTAEAFF
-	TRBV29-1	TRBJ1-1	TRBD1	TGCAGCGTTGGACAGGGGTACCCCTTGAACACTGAAGCTTTCTTT	CSVGQGYPLNTEAFF
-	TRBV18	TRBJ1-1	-	TGTGCCAGCGCCCCCCAAGGTATGAACACTGAAGCTTTCTTT	CASAPQGMNTEAFF
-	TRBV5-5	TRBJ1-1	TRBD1	TGTGCCAGCAGCTTGGGAGGGACAGGGGGCCGGAACACTGAAGCTTTCTTT	CASSLGGTGGRNTEAFF
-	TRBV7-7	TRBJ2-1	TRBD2	TGTGCTAGCAGCTTAGAGGCGGGAGGGTCATGGGAGCAGTTCTTC	CASSLEAGGSWEQFF
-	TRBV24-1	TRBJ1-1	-	TGTGCCACCATGGCCCTACTCGGCACTGAAGCTTTCTTT	CATMALLGTEAFF
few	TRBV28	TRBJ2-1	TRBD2	TGTGCCAGCACCATTAGCGGGAGCTCCTACAATGAGCAGTTCTTC	CASTISGSSYNEQFF
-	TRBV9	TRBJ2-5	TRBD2	TGTGCCAGCAGCGTACTAGCGGATCAAGAGACCCAGTACTTC	CASSVLADQETQYF
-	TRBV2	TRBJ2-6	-	TGTGCCAGCAGTCAGGGCCCCGGGGCCAACGTCCTGACTTTC	CASSQGPGANVLTF
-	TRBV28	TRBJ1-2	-	TGTGCCAGCAGTTATACGGCTAACTATGGCTACACCTTC	CASSYTANYGYTF
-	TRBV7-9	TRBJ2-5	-	TGTGCCAGCAGCTCCTCCTCAGATTCAGGACGGGCCCAAGAGACCCAGTACTTC	CASSSSSDSGRAQETQYF
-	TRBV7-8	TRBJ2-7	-	TGTGCCAGCAGCTTACTTCAGGCGGCCTACGAGCAGTACTTC	CASSLLQAAYEQYF
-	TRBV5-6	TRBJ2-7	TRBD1	TGTGCCAGCAGCGCGGGACAGGGCCCTCTCGAGCAGTACTTC	CASSAGQGPLEQYF
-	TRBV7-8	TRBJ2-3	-	TGTGCCAGCAACTTGAACAGACAGAGGAGCACAGATACGCAGTATTTT	CASNLNRQRSTDTQYF
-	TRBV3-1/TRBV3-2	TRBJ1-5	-	TGTGCCAGCAGCCAAGGACATTCCAATCAGCCCCAGCATTTT	CASSQGHSNQPQHF
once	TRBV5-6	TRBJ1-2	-	TGTGCCAGCAGCTTGGGTTTCCCGGGGTTTGCAGCTAACTATGGCTACACCTTC	CASSLGFPGFAANYGYTF
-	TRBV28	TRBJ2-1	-	TGTGCCAGCAGTACCTTAGCGGACTCCTACAATGAGCAGTTCTTC	CASSTLADSYNEQFF
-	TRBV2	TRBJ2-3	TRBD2	TGTGCCAGCAGCCGAAGAGGCGGGAGAAGCACAGATACGCAGTATTTT	CASSRRGGRSTDTQYF
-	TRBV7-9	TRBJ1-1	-	TGTGCCAGCAGCTCGACCCCAGAAGCTTTCTTT	CASSSTPEAFF
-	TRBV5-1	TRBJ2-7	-	TGCGCCAGCAGTGGGAACTTACGGAACTCCTACGAGCAGTACTTC	CASSGNLRNSYEQYF
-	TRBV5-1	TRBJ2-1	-	TGCGCCAGCAGCTTGAGGTTGGCTAGAGATGGTCCCCATGAGCAGTTCTTC	CASSLRLARDGPHEQFF
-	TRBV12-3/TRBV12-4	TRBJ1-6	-	TGTGCCAGCAGTCCGAGAGTCAATTCACCCCTCCACTTT	CASSPRVNSPLHF
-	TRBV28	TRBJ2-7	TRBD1	TGTGCCAGCAGTATAGGACAGGGCTACGAGCAGTACTTC	CASSIGQGYEQYF
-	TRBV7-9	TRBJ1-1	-	TGTGCCAGCAGCTTTTTTCAGGGGCTAGAAGCTTTCTTT	CASSFFQGLEAFF
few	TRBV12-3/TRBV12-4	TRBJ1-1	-	TGTGCCAGCAGTTTAAAGCCGAACACTGAAGCTTTCTTT	CASSLKPNTEAFF
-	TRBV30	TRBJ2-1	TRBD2	TGTGCCTGGAGCCAGGGACTAATCTATGAGCAGTTCTTC	CAWSQGLIYEQFF
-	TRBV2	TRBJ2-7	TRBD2	TGTGCCAGCAGACCTACCAGCGGGAGGCTATACGAGCAGTACTTC	CASRPTSGRLYEQYF
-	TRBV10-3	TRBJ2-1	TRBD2	TGTGCCATCAGTGAGTCGGCTAGCGGGTTCCCCAATGAGCAGTTCTTC	CAISESASGFPNEQFF
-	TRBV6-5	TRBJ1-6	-	TGTGCCAGCAGTCGCTCCGGGACCGAGGGTTCACCCCTCCACTTT	CASSRSGTEGSPLHF
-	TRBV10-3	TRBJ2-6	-	TGTGCCATCAGATATACGGGACTTGGAGCCAACGTCCTGACTTTC	CAIRYTGLGANVLTF
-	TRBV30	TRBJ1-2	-	TGTGCCTGGGGGGAAGGACAGATTTTAAACTATGGCTACACCTTC	CAWGEGQILNYGYTF
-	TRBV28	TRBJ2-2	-	TGTGCCAGCAGTTTATGGAGGAACACCGGGGAGCTGTTTTTT	CASSLWRNTGELFF
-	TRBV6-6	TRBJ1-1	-	TGTGCCAGCAGTTACTCGTTCCAGACGTTTTTT	CASSYSFQTFF
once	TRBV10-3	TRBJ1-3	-	TGTGCCATCAGCGACGTTACGTCGGCGGACACCATATATTTT	CAISDVTSADTIYF
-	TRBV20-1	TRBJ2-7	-	TGCAGTGCTAGTTCCGGGACGGACAACTACGAGCAGTACTTC	CSASSGTDNYEQYF
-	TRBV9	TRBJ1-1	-	TGTGCCAGCAGCGTAGGGGCAGGCTCTTCTGAAGCTTTCTTT	CASSVGAGSSEAFF
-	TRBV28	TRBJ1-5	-	TGTGCCAGCAGCCCACTGGGGGTGGAGCCCCAGCATTTT	CASSPLGVEPQHF
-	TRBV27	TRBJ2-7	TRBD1	TGTGCCAGCAGTTTTGGACAGGGCTACGAGCAGTACTTC	CASSFGQGYEQYF
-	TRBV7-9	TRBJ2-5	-	TGTGCCAGCAATATAAGAAGTGGCGAGACCCAGTACTTC	CASNIRSGETQYF
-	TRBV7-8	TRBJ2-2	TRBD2	TGTGCCAGCAGCTTAGCTTGGGCCCGCGGGGGCGGGGAGCTGTTTTTT	CASSLAWARGGGELFF
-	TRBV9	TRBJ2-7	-	TGTGCCAGCAGCGTAGCTGCCTCCTACGAGCAGTACTTC	CASSVAASYEQYF
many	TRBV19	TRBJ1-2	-	TGTGCCAGTACTCCGCATGAAATAGCTAACTATGGCTACACCTTC	CASTPHEIANYGYTF
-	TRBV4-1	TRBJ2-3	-	TGCGCCAGCAGCCAATTTCCAGCCGGGACTGGTAGCACAGATACGCAGTATTTT	CASSQFPAGTGSTDTQYF
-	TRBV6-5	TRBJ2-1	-	TGTGCCAGCACCGCCTCCGAATACAATGAGCAGTTCTTC	CASTASEYNEQFF
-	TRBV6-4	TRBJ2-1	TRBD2	TGTGCCAGCAGTGACTCGACTAGCGGTGACTACAATGAGCAGTTCTTC	CASSDSTSGDYNEQFF
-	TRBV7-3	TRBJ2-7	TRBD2	TGTGCCAGCAGCTTTAGCGGGGGGCCCCGCGAGCAGTACTTC	CASSFSGGPREQYF
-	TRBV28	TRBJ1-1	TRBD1	TGTGCCAGCAGTTTTTCCGACAGGGAATTGAATGAAGCTTTCTTT	CASSFSDRELNEAFF
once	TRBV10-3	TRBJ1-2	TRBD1	TGTGCCATCAGTGGCAGGACAGGGTTTTATGGCTACACCTTC	CAISGRTGFYGYTF
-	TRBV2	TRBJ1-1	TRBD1	TGTGCCAGCAGTGCCACGGACGACAGGGACACTGAAGCTTTCTTT	CASSATDDRDTEAFF
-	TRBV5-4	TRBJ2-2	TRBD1	TGTGCCAGCAGCTTGAGGACAGGGGGTGGCGGGGAGCTGTTTTTT	CASSLRTGGGGELFF
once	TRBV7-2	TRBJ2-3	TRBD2	TGTGCCAGCAGCCCTAGCGGGGGGAGCACAGATACGCAGTATTTT	CASSPSGGSTDTQYF
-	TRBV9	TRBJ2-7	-	TGTGCCAGCAGCTCCAAGACCTACGAGCAGTACTTC	CASSSKTYEQYF
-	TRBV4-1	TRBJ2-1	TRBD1	TGCGCCAGCAGCCAAGAACCGAAAACCGGGACAGACTACAATGAGCAGTTCTTC	CASSQEPKTGTDYNEQFF
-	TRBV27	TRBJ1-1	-	TGTGCCAGCAGTACGACCGAGAACACTGAAGCTTTCTTT	CASSTTENTEAFF